This TCR beta chain was documented in a study of blood T cell repertoires in COVID-19. Study in general: The study drew acute and convalescent COVID-19 samples from the United States, Italy and Spain. Nucleic acid was either cDNA or gDNA, and it came from T cells, B-cell-depleted T cells, or PBMCs.

Original methodology: Estimation of nucleated cell counts relied on the amplification of reference gene primers. Sequencing was performed with immunoSEQ multiplex PCR; in TCRdb, only in-frame clones are kept and a portion is missing. V, J and clone size derive from that table, while D and trimming were established from the DNA sequence. Of some 70,000 clones in the sample, 80% to 95% are singletons; the top ten hold about an eighth. The germline V gene encodes CDR1 LGHDT and CDR2 YNNKEL (reference sequence). This CDR3 is 14 amino acids long. Losses at the gene ends were 7 bases for V and 5 bases for J; bases not matched to a gene: 7.

The clonotype originates from a human donor with active COVID-19. The donor label of this sample is uncertain. Sequencing used peripheral blood. The chain employs TRBV3-1 (or the pseudogene TRBV3-2) and TRBJ2-2, with 7 bases aligning to TRBD2. CDR3 sequence: CASTLGGGTGELFF. The CDR3 nucleotides read TGTGCCAGCACCCTGGGCGGGGGAACCGGGGAGCTGTTTTTT.